This is a list of T cell receptor beta chains from one sample in a study of T cells in Graves' hyperthyroidism and ophthalmopathy. TCRdb itself ran the multiplex PCR reads through MiXCR, one entry per CDR3 protein. The sample shows roughly 330,000 distinct CDR3 sequences, roughly 17% of them seen only once. Material for sequencing was blood. The receptors stem from a man aged 25 to 40 with Graves' hyperthyroidism. Both conserved end residues are part of each CDR3.

TRBV20-1	TRBJ1-4	CSARDGGQRNEKLFF
TRBV29-1	TRBJ1-1	CSVNPIVTEAFF
TRBV24-1	TRBJ2-1	CATSDSYRGEDEQFF
TRBV7-2	TRBJ1-5	CASSSPGPQHF
TRBV9	TRBJ2-2	CASSSLRANTGELFF
TRBV28	TRBJ2-7	CASRPGTGGLYEQYF
TRBV2	TRBJ1-5	CASSESQSHQPQHF
TRBV18	TRBJ1-1	CASSPSSGQMNTEAFF
TRBV4-2	TRBJ1-5	CASSLDRSQPQHF
TRBV6-6	TRBJ2-5	CASSYGGVVETQYF
TRBV20-1	TRBJ2-7	CSARGPGLTLYEQYF
TRBV6-5	TRBJ2-2	CASSSPRLVSTGELFF
TRBV7-2	TRBJ2-3	CASAPAREPSDTQYF
TRBV7-3	TRBJ2-1	CASSYAGANEQFF
TRBV6-1	TRBJ2-1	CASIAGPGHYNEQFF
TRBV6-2/TRBV6-3	TRBJ2-1	CASAGLAGGYNEQFF
TRBV12-3/TRBV12-4	TRBJ2-3	CASSFRMDTQYF
TRBV5-1	TRBJ1-1	CASSLSGPTTEAFF
TRBV7-6	TRBJ2-3	CASSSAATGDTDTQYF
TRBV19	TRBJ1-5	CASAPRGTDPYQPQHF